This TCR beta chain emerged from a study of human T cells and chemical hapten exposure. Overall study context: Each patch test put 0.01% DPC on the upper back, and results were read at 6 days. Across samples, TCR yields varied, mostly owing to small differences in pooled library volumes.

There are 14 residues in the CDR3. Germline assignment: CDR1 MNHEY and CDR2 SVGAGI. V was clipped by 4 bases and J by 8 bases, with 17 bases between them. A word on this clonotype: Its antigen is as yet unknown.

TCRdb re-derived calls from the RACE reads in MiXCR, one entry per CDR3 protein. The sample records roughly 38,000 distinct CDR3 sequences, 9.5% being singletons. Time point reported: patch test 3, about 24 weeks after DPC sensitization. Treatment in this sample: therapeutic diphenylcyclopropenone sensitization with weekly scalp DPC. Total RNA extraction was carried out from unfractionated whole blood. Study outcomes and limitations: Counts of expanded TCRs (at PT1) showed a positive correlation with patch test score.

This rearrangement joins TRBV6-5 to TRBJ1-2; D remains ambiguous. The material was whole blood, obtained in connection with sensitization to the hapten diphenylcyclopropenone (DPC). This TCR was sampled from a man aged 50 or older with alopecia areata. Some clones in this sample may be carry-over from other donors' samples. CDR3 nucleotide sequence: TGTGCCAGCAGTTCTCCGGGCCAATTGGGCGGCTACACCTTC. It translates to CASSSPGQLGGYTF.